This TCR beta chain is from a study of control samples from healthy donors and cancer patients. The CDR3 has 16 amino acids. V was cut by 1 base and J by 3 bases, with 15 bases left in between. Germline lookup yields CDR1 MNHNS and CDR2 SASEGT. Assay used: immunoSEQ multiplex PCR; TCRdb lists only in-frame clones, some missing. The sample has roughly 120,000 clones; 93% are singletons. Sequencing input: blood. The chain joins TRBV6-1 to TRBJ1-2; the D gene is possibly TRBD1 (5 bases). The TCR sequence derives from a man under 40 in good health. The CDR3 sequence: CASSEGRRMGDYGYTF. The CDR3 coding sequence is TGTGCCAGCAGTGAAGGACGTCGGATGGGGGACTATGGCTACACCTTC.